The 27 T cell receptor beta chains reported below all come from one sample, sequenced in a study of regulatory and conventional T cells in RAG deficiency. Sequencing was performed with immunoSEQ multiplex PCR; in TCRdb, only in-frame clones are kept and a portion is missing. Found here are under 35,000 clones, 70% to 80% of them singletons; the top ten hold 3.4%. Genomic DNA came from blood conventional CD4+ T cells gated CD25-low CD127-high. The same data also went into a second study, on regulatory T cells. That source reports: Primers: 52 TRBV forward and 13 TRBJ reverse.

The sequencing input was CD4+ effector T cells sorted from blood. These receptors were obtained from a human donor in good health.

The sample holds a few counts of this clone. The genes are TRBV19 and TRBJ1-2, with D maybe TRBD1 (5 bases). The CDR3 loop spans 14 amino acids. Trimming removed 3 bases from V and 5 bases from J, with 13 bases in between. Germline V gene data show CDR1 as LNHDA and CDR2 as SQIVND (reference sequence). CDR3 amino acids: CASSMSRVRYGYTF. The CDR3 DNA follows: TGTGCCAGTAGTATGTCCAGGGTCAGATATGGCTACACCTTC.

The chain employs TRBV6-5 and TRBJ2-7; 7 positions match TRBD2. Trimming took 2 bases from V and 6 from J; bases not matched to a gene: 7. The germline V gene has CDR1 MNHEY and CDR2 SVGAGI. This CDR3 contains 14 residues. The CDR3, as DNA: TGTGCCAGCAGTTACCCCGGACGGGAGGCCGAGCAGTACTTC. Translation: CASSYPGREAEQYF.

The V gene is TRBV10-3, the J gene TRBJ2-3; D is ambiguous. Germline V lookup: CDR1 ENHRY, CDR2 SYGVKD. Trimming stripped 4 bases from V and 2 bases from J, with 13 bases between. The CDR3 is made up of 15 amino acids. The DNA of the CDR3 is TGTGCCATCAGTGGAACCAAAAGATCCACAGATACGCAGTATTTT. As protein: CAISGTKRSTDTQYF.

This clone showed up just once. The chain combines TRBV11-2 with TRBJ2-5; D is ambiguous. V dropped 5 bases and J dropped 5 bases, with 9 bases sitting between them. CDR3 length: 12 amino acids. Germline CDR1 SGHAT, CDR2 FQNNGV. Written as DNA, the CDR3 is TGTGCCAGCAGCCGCCCTAGGGAGACCCAGTACTTC. Translated, it gives CASSRPRETQYF.

The rearrangement joins TRBV5-1 to TRBJ2-6; a possible D gene is TRBD1 (6 bases). The CDR3 is 16 residues long. Germline assignment: CDR1 SGHRS and CDR2 YFSETQ. Trimming cost V 0 bases and J 4 bases, with 11 bases left between them. The CDR3 sequence is CASSLGTGTGANVLTF. CDR3 in DNA: TGCGCCAGCAGCTTGGGAACCGGGACAGGGGCCAACGTCCTGACTTTC.

The chain links TRBV5-1 to TRBJ2-1; D unresolved. Looked up from germline, CDR1 is SGHRS and CDR2 is YFSETQ. Trimming pared 5 bases from V and 0 bases from J, leaving 15 bases between. CDR3 size: 16 residues. The CDR3 spells CASRFGMFGSYNEQFF. CDR3 DNA: TGCGCCAGCAGGTTCGGTATGTTCGGCTCCTACAATGAGCAGTTCTTC.

V is TRBV4-1 and J is TRBJ1-4; 7 nucleotides line up with TRBD1. Germline lookup yields CDR1 MGHRA and CDR2 YSYEKL. The V segment lost 4 bases and the J segment 2 bases; nucleotides outside the gene matches: 10. This CDR3 comprises 17 residues. The CDR3, as DNA: TGCGCCAGCAGCCTTGCTTCCAGGGGGGTCACTAATGAAAAACTGTTTTTT. Protein: CASSLASRGVTNEKLFF.

This clone was recorded a few times. The chain joins TRBV28 to TRBJ1-6; TRBD1 matches 7 bases. J was trimmed by 10 bases and V by 8 bases; bases with no gene match: 5. In germline, CDR1 is MDHEN, CDR2 SYDVKM. The CDR3 runs to 12 residues. CDR3 sequence reads: CASEQGQSPLHF. The CDR3 bases are TGTGCCAGCGAACAGGGGCAATCACCCCTCCACTTT.

The chain couples TRBV4-2 to TRBJ2-5; tentatively, D is TRBD2 (7 bases). V lost 4 bases, J lost 1 base, and 10 bases lay in between. This CDR3 is built from 14 residues. Germline V gene lookup returns CDR1 LGHNA and CDR2 YNFKEQ. CDR3 sequence (DNA): TGTGCCAGCAGCCGGGGGGGGGCCCAAGAGACCCAGTACTTC. It encodes CASSRGGAQETQYF.

The chain couples TRBV7-2 to TRBJ2-3; 10 nucleotides match TRBD2. V trimming: 2 bases; J trimming: 6 bases; junction bases outside the gene matches: 8. The length of the CDR3 is 16 residues. Germline values: CDR1 SGHTA, CDR2 FQGNSA. The CDR3 coding sequence is TGTGCCAGCAGCTTATTTGGGACTAGCGTTATGGATACGCAGTATTTT. This sequence encodes CASSLFGTSVMDTQYF.

The chain links TRBV7-8 to TRBJ2-7; D ambiguous. Trimming left V 1 base short and J 2 bases short, with 12 bases between. Germline-derived CDR1 and CDR2 are SGHVS and FQNEAQ. This CDR3 spans 15 amino acids. The chain's CDR3 is CASSLEGSRTYEQYF. CDR3 coding DNA: TGTGCCAGCAGCTTAGAAGGCTCCAGAACCTACGAGCAGTACTTC.

This clone was seen once. The CDR3 is CASSFDRTLGTEAFF. The CDR3 DNA sequence: TGCGCCAGCAGCTTCGATCGTACTTTGGGCACTGAAGCTTTCTTT. The V gene is TRBV5-1, the J gene TRBJ1-1, with no clear D. The CDR3 consists of 15 residues. The germline V gene has CDR1 SGHRS and CDR2 YFSETQ. V lost 2 bases to trimming and J lost 4 bases, with 15 bases between them.

This clone was detected once. V usage is TRBV30 and J usage is TRBJ1-1; TRBD1 matches 8 bases. Trimming removed 6 bases from V and 10 bases from J; junction bases left unmatched: 10. The germline V gene has CDR1 GTSNPN and CDR2 SVGIG (reference sequence). This CDR3 region has 12 residues. The CDR3 region is CACHRGESLAFF. DNA for the CDR3: TGTGCCTGCCACAGGGGGGAGAGTTTAGCTTTCTTT.

This chain links TRBV9 with TRBJ2-7; the match to TRBD1 covers 10 bases. Trimming at V came to 4 bases and at J to 2 bases, leaving 3 bases not matched to a gene. Germline CDR1 is SGDLS and CDR2 is YYNGEE. The CDR3 has 14 residues. Here the CDR3 DNA reads TGTGCCAGCAGCCCGGGGACAGGGGCCTACGAGCAGTACTTC. This gives the protein CASSPGTGAYEQYF.

The V call is TRBV27, the J call TRBJ2-7, with 8 bases lining up with TRBD2. CDR1 is MNHEY and CDR2 is SMNVEV in the germline V gene (reference sequence). This CDR3 is built from 14 residues. V lost 5 bases to trimming and J lost 3 bases; unmatched junction nucleotides: 6. CDR3 DNA: TGTGCCAGCAGTCCCGCCCTAGCGGGCTACGAGCAGTACTTC. Translated, it gives CASSPALAGYEQYF.

The V call is TRBV27, the J call TRBJ2-7, with 8 bases matching TRBD1. Per the germline V gene, CDR1 is MNHEY and CDR2 is SMNVEV (reference sequence). Trimming took 1 base from V and 13 from J; bases not matched to a gene: 15. CDR3 size: 15 residues. The CDR3 region has the DNA TGTGCCAGCAGTTTATACGGAGGCGGGGCAGGGGGCATATACTTC. Its protein product is CASSLYGGGAGGIYF.

The V call is TRBV30, the J call TRBJ1-1; 8 bases match TRBD1. The germline CDR1 and CDR2 sequences are GTSNPN and SVGIG (reference sequence). V gave up 2 bases and J gave up 4 bases; unmatched junction bases: 15. CDR3 length: 17 residues. The DNA for the CDR3 is TGTGCCTGGAGTTTTTACAGGGGGGCCAACCTGGGCACTGAAGCTTTCTTT. Protein sequence: CAWSFYRGANLGTEAFF. The full variable domain, its missing parts supplied by reference TRBV30 and TRBJ1-1, is SQTIHQWPATLVQPVGSPLSLECTVEGTSNPNLYWYRQAAGRGLQLLFYSVGIGQISSEVPQNLSASRPQDRQFILSSKKLLLSDSGFYLCAWSFYRGANLGTEAFFGQGTRLTVV.

This clone turned up a few times. The genes are TRBV6-1 and TRBJ2-7; D is unresolved. The V end was cut by 8 bases, the J end by 0 bases, with 8 bases between. Germline V gives CDR1 MNHNS, CDR2 SASEGT. CDR3 length equals 12 residues. CDR3 sequence reads: CASVGSSYEQYF. Here the CDR3 DNA reads TGTGCCAGCGTCGGTTCCTCCTACGAGCAGTACTTC.

The chain employs TRBV5-4 and TRBJ2-7; 10 nucleotides align to TRBD1. The CDR3 has 16 residues. Germline V lookup: CDR1 SGHNT, CDR2 YYREEE (reference sequence). Unmatched junction bases numbered 7, after V lost 4 bases and J lost 0 bases. The CDR3 region is CASSGTGTGDSYEQYF. The CDR3 DNA is TGTGCCAGCAGCGGAACCGGGACAGGGGACTCCTACGAGCAGTACTTC.

The J gene is TRBJ2-5, the V gene TRBV5-1; 8 bases are a match to TRBD2. The V segment lost 0 bases and the J segment 1 base; nucleotides outside the gene matches: 5. The CDR3 is 16 residues long. CDR1 is SGHRS and CDR2 is YFSETQ in the germline V gene. DNA for the CDR3: TGCGCCAGCAGCTTGGTGGCGGGGGGCCTCCAAGAGACCCAGTACTTC. It yields the protein CASSLVAGGLQETQYF.

CDR3 residues: CATTFAEGYEQYF. The CDR3 DNA sequence: TGTGCCACGACGTTTGCAGAGGGCTACGAGCAGTACTTC. The genes are TRBV10-3 and TRBJ2-7; possibly TRBD2 for D (5 bases). V dropped 10 bases and J dropped 3 bases, with 16 bases sitting between them. CDR1 ENHRY and CDR2 SYGVKD come from the germline V gene. CDR3 length: 13 residues.

V usage is TRBV6-5 and J usage is TRBJ2-5; 8 bases fit TRBD2. J was trimmed by 5 bases and V by 0 bases; bases with no gene match: 8. The CDR3 is 16 residues long. Germline V gene lookup returns CDR1 MNHEY and CDR2 SVGAGI. The CDR3 DNA follows: TGTGCCAGCAGTTACTCCGCGCGGGGGGCCCAGGAGACCCAGTACTTC. Protein sequence: CASSYSARGAQETQYF.

The table lists this clone with a few counts. This chain links TRBV5-5 with TRBJ1-2, with a tentative D call TRBD1 (6 bases). Trimming shortened V by 6 bases and J by 7 bases, and 19 bases separated the two germline ends. This CDR3 spans 14 amino acids. Germline CDR1 and CDR2: SGHKS and YYEKEE (reference sequence). Written as DNA, the CDR3 is TGTGCCAGCACCCGTGGAACAGGGACCTTTGGCTACACCTTC. It codes for CASTRGTGTFGYTF.

The rearrangement uses TRBV6-6 and TRBJ2-6; 7 positions agree with TRBD1. Germline lookup yields CDR1 MNHNY and CDR2 SVGAGI (reference sequence). The junction had 5 bases not matched to a gene; V was cut back by 10 bases and J by 2 bases. The CDR3 covers 14 residues. CDR3 coding DNA: TGTGCCACCCAACAGGGGACTGGGGCCAACGTCCTGACTTTC. Translation: CATQQGTGANVLTF.

This clone was detected a few times. V and J are TRBV2 and TRBJ1-2, with D possibly being TRBD1 (6 bases). CDR1 SNHLY and CDR2 FYNNEI come from the germline V gene. This CDR3 contains 13 residues. Trimming stripped 3 bases from V and 7 bases from J, with 12 bases between. The CDR3 protein is CASSDSGAAGYTF. The CDR3 nucleotides are TGTGCCAGCAGTGATTCAGGGGCTGCTGGCTACACCTTC. The whole variable domain, remainder taken from reference TRBV2 and TRBJ1-2, is EPEVTQTPSHQVTQMGQEVILRCVPISNHLYFYWYRQILGQKVEFLVSFYNNEISEKSEIFDDQFSVERPDGSNFTLKIRSTKLEDSAMYFCASSDSGAAGYTFGSGTRLTVV.

The chain combines TRBV7-9 with TRBJ2-7; maybe TRBD1 (6 bases). The germline CDR1 and CDR2 sequences are SEHNR and FQNEAQ (reference sequence). V was clipped by 1 base and J by 3 bases, with 10 bases between them. CDR3 length: 14 amino acids. For the CDR3, the DNA is TGTGCCAGCAGCTTAGACAGGGCGAACTACGAGCAGTACTTC. Protein product: CASSLDRANYEQYF.

This clone has more than one count but fewer than ten. The chain combines TRBV15 with TRBJ1-3; D is unresolved. Trimming cost V 4 bases and J 4 bases, with 5 bases left between them. CDR3 length equals 12 residues. CDR1 and CDR2 (germline): LNHNV, YYDKDF (reference sequence). DNA of the CDR3: TGTGCCACCAGCACCACCGGAAACACCATATATTTT. Protein product: CATSTTGNTIYF.